Sequencing of this T cell receptor beta chain was carried out in a study of early T cells in non-severe SARS-CoV-2 infection (dated by TCRdb to the early 2020s). Broadly, across the study: Because TCR sequencing was done on bulk RNA from unsorted whole blood, the alpha and beta chains could not be paired.

Study-level results and caveats: VDJdb matching was skewed toward anti-spike CD8 responses and likely underestimated virus-specific expansions, missing private and CD4 specificities.

As for this clonotype: Its antigen target is currently unknown. No base quality information exists; no much larger clone differs at one position.

Receptor libraries were prepared by 5' RACE. Sequencing took place on a NextSeq 500. In the TCR library protocol, unique molecular identifiers were attached to individual cDNA molecules to correct for PCR bias and sequencing error. TCR alpha and beta chains were both sequenced, and the abundances of alpha and beta sequences in each sample were closely correlated with each other. The paper's processing steps were these. Decombinator V4 was used to annotate TCR sequences for V gene, J gene and CDR3. Expanded TCRs were defined as changing significantly between any two time points under a Poisson model with p below 0.0001. TCR abundances were normalised to the total number of TCRs sequenced in each sample and reported as counts per million. VDJdb, accessed 1 November 2021, was searched for CMV, EBV and SARS-CoV-2 annotated TCRs, excluding TCRs annotated for multiple antigens. TCRdb cleaned the public reads at Q25 with fastp, built clones with MiXCR and kept in-frame beta chains. Rows with one shared CDR3 protein collapse into an entry with the most common genes and DNA. The V and J calls come from TCRdb's annotation, not from the publication. The table for this sample lists tens of thousands of distinct CDR3 sequences; 9.5% to 15% of them were counted only once. The top ten clones comprise approximately 4.4% of the sample.

Set within a cohort of healthcare workers in London, UK, this nested case-control study involved weekly PCR testing of nasopharyngeal swabs along with blood sampling. Healthcare workers were recruited during the week of the UK lockdown, between 23 and 31 March 2020, and followed weekly for up to roughly 15 weeks. This receptor was identified in an adult who was a healthcare worker with PCR-confirmed SARS-CoV-2 infection or an uninfected control (not recorded which). Sequencing input: whole blood.

The DNA is TGTGCCACCAGCAGTGAAACCCCTCTCGGGGGAGGGGGTCAAGAGACCCAGTACTTC. Its translation reads: CATSSETPLGGGGQETQYF. The rearranged segments are TRBV15 and TRBJ2-5; the D gene is perhaps TRBD2, on 7 matching bases. V is reduced by 3 bases and J by 2 bases, leaving a spacing of 25 bases between them. From the germline V gene (reference sequence), CDR1 is LNHNV and CDR2 is YYDKDF. The CDR3 holds 19 amino acids from the cysteine to the phenylalanine. The read is trimmed to its CDR3 DNA, 57 bases read in frame from base 1.